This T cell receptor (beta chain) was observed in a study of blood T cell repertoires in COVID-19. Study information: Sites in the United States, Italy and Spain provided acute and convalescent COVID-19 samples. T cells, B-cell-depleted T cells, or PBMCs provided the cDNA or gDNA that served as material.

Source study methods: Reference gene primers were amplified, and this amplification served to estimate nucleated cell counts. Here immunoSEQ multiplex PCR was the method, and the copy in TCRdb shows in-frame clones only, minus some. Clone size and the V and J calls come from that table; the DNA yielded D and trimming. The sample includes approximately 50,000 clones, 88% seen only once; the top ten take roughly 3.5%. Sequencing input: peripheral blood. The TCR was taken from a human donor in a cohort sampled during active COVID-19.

The CDR3 DNA reads TGCGCCAGCAGCCAGGAGCGGGGAAACACTGAAGCTTTCTTT. Its translation is CASSQERGNTEAFF. This chain joins TRBV5-1 and TRBJ1-1; no clear D gene. There are 14 residues in the CDR3. The germline V gene has CDR1 SGHRS and CDR2 YFSETQ. The V end lost 4 bases, the J end lost 2 bases, and 12 bases lay between the germline ends.